This is a list of T cell receptor beta chains from one sample in a study of T cell responses to AZD1222 COVID-19 vaccine. The assay was immunoSEQ multiplex PCR, and TCRdb's table has in-frame clones only and misses some. This table has approximately 150,000 clones, 90% appearing once. The specimen comprised peripheral blood, sampled on day 0 of AZD1222 vaccination. The receptor source for this set is an adult in good health. Both conserved end residues are part of each CDR3. The D gene is left open where the match is weak. Clone size is given for some rows only: seen once, a few or many times, or a class if the clone is expanded.

D	V	size	J	CDR3	DNA
.	TRBV10-3	.	TRBJ1-5	CASAGESNQPQHF	TGTGCCTCTGCGGGGGAAAGCAATCAGCCCCAGCATTTT
.	TRBV3-1/TRBV3-2	.	TRBJ2-7	CASSQASSGGLVLYEQYF	TGTGCCAGCAGCCAAGCGTCTTCTGGGGGTTTGGTACTCTACGAGCAGTACTTC
.	TRBV7-2	.	TRBJ2-1	CASSQAPNIQFF	TGTGCCAGCAGCCAGGCACCCAACATACAGTTCTTC
.	TRBV19	.	TRBJ1-5	CASSIVSGTINQPQHF	TGTGCCAGTAGTATCGTGAGCGGGACAATTAATCAGCCCCAGCATTTT
.	TRBV7-9	.	TRBJ2-1	CASSVPGRRNEQFF	TGTGCCAGCAGCGTTCCGGGACGAAGGAATGAGCAGTTCTTC
TRBD1	TRBV5-1	.	TRBJ2-5	CASSLDRGRGETQYF	TGCGCCAGCAGCTTGGACAGGGGGCGCGGTGAGACCCAGTACTTC
TRBD1	TRBV12-3/TRBV12-4	.	TRBJ1-1	CASNRGKGTEAFF	TGTGCCAGCAACAGGGGCAAGGGGACTGAAGCTTTCTTT
.	TRBV4-1	.	TRBJ2-2	CASSQSPPGTGELFF	TGCGCCAGCAGCCAATCCCCCCCGGGGACCGGGGAGCTGTTTTTT
.	TRBV19	.	TRBJ1-3	CASSAPLGPIYF	TGTGCCAGTAGTGCCCCGTTGGGCCCCATATATTTT
.	TRBV7-2	.	TRBJ1-1	CASSYLVGGYTEAFF	TGTGCCAGCAGCTACCTCGTTGGAGGGTACACTGAAGCTTTCTTT
TRBD1	TRBV15	once	TRBJ1-5	CATSGRTGSNQPQHF	TGTGCCACCAGCGGCAGGACAGGGAGCAATCAGCCCCAGCATTTT
.	TRBV12-3/TRBV12-4	.	TRBJ1-3	CASTLQGGNTIYF	TGTGCCAGCACCTTGCAGGGGGGAAACACCATATATTTT
.	TRBV9	.	TRBJ2-5	CASSPGRGPETQYF	TGTGCCAGCAGCCCCGGCAGGGGTCCGGAGACCCAGTACTTC
TRBD2	TRBV3-1/TRBV3-2	once	TRBJ2-7	CASSQDGTRYKYF	TGTGCCAGCAGCCAAGATGGGACTAGATACAAGTACTTC
.	TRBV13	.	TRBJ2-7	CASSRGRYEQYF	TGTGCCAGCAGCCGGGGCCGCTACGAGCAGTACTTC
.	TRBV5-1	.	TRBJ1-1	CASRSQSTRNTEAFF	TGCGCCAGCAGGAGTCAGTCCACTCGGAACACTGAAGCTTTCTTT
.	TRBV9	.	TRBJ1-2	CASSVVAGTGRGYTF	TGTGCCAGCAGCGTAGTCGCCGGAACAGGCCGTGGCTACACCTTC